This TCR beta chain derives from a study of T cell repertoires and leukemia-associated antigens (dated by TCRdb to the late 2010s). Regarding the research as a whole: About 5.1 to 6.6 million read pairs and about 3.3 to 5.0 million effective reads were obtained per sample, with roughly 16 million effective reads obtained overall.

TRIzol reagent was used to extract total RNA from the cultured T cells. 5' rapid amplification of cDNA ends (5'RACE) was used to amplify TCRbeta libraries from RNA. Before sequencing, Qubit, an Agilent instrument, and quantitative PCR were used to check library concentration and integrity. Qualified libraries were sequenced on Illumina HiSeq or MiSeq by a commercial service provider. In the original analysis: TCR sequences in each sample were identified with MiXCR version 1.8.2. For a clone to be considered qualified, a CDR3 longer than four amino acids, an in-frame nucleotide length, and the absence of a stop codon were required. A read containing the complete CDR3 structure was defined as an effective read. RT-PCR with 24 Vbeta primers, GeneScan spectratyping, and Sanger sequencing were used to validate expanded clones. TCRdb trimmed the raw reads at Q25, called clones with MiXCR and kept productive beta chains. When rows share a CDR3 protein, they turn into one entry using the most common DNA and genes. It is TCRdb's table, rather than the study itself, that gives the V and J calls and clone size. The sample contains about 10,000 distinct CDR3 sequences, approximately 42% of them found a single time. The ten largest clones take up under 35% of the sample.

Worth noting for this clonotype: It has no known antigen specificity. Per-nucleotide qualities are absent, and no much larger clonotype sits a single base away.

What the work shows at the level of the full study, not this receptor alone: Direct testing of the expanded clones' antigen specificity and function was not done, and further investigation was required. Numbers of Vbeta genes (around 60), Jbeta genes (around 13), VDJ rearrangements and unique CDR3s did not differ significantly among the four groups.

CD3+ T cells were initially rested overnight at approximately 2.5 million cells/mL in RPMI 1640 lacking fetal bovine serum. Following the manufacturer's instructions, MACS immunomagnetic beads were used to pull CD3+ T cells out of the PBMCs. This sequence was found in a female donor in good health. The sample consisted of CD3+ T cells sorted from blood and cultured.

In nucleotides, the sequence is TGTGCCAGCAGTTTAGCAGGGATAAATCAGCCCCAGCATTTT. Its protein reads: CASSLAGINQPQHF. The chain is assembled from TRBV28 and TRBJ1-5, and the D gene may be TRBD1, 5 bases matching. The CDR3 holds 14 amino acids from the cysteine to the phenylalanine. The sequence is cut down to CDR3 DNA, 42 bases in frame from base 1. V is clipped by 2 bases and J by 4 bases, and the sequence between their germline boundaries is 9 bases long. CDR1 and CDR2, per the germline V gene, are MDHEN and SYDVKM.